Listed below are T cell receptor beta chains from one sample, sequenced in a study of T cell responses to AZD1222 COVID-19 vaccine. The data were produced by immunoSEQ multiplex PCR, yet TCRdb's version contains in-frame clones alone and is incomplete. The data hold 97,000 or so clones, with 85% to 90% observed a single time. The sample here was peripheral blood, taken on day 0 of AZD1222 vaccination. These receptor sequences come from an adult in good health. The CDR3 runs from the conserved cysteine through the conserved F or W. A D gene is named only where the DNA matches it firmly. Not every row has a clone size; where given, it reads once, few, many or a size class.

j_gene,v_gene,abundance,d_gene,CDR3nt,CDR3aa
TRBJ1-1,TRBV18,NA,NA,TGTGCCAGCTCACCAGTTCTAAAGGGAAGCACTGAAGCTTTCTTT,CASSPVLKGSTEAFF
TRBJ1-1,TRBV7-2,NA,NA,TGTGCCAGCAGCTTAGCCCCCTACAGGGACATGAACACTGAAGCTTTCTTT,CASSLAPYRDMNTEAFF
TRBJ2-1,TRBV2,NA,TRBD2,TGTGCCAGCAGTCAACGGGAGGGCCTTGAGCAGTTCTTC,CASSQREGLEQFF
TRBJ1-6,TRBV6-5,once,NA,TGTGCCAGCAGTTACGCACAGGGTCGCTATAATTCACCCCTCCACTTT,CASSYAQGRYNSPLHF
TRBJ2-3,TRBV29-1,NA,NA,TGCAGCGTTGGTCGCGGGGCAGATACGCAGTATTTT,CSVGRGADTQYF
TRBJ2-4,TRBV27,NA,NA,TGTGCCAGCAGTAAACATCCCTCAGGGAGGAACATTCAGTACTTC,CASSKHPSGRNIQYF
TRBJ2-4,TRBV27,many,NA,TGTGCCAGCAGTTTTGGCGGAGCCAAAAACATTCAGTACTTC,CASSFGGAKNIQYF
TRBJ2-1,TRBV28,once,NA,TGTGCCAGCATGTCACAGGCCCTATTCTACAATGAGCAGTTCTTC,CASMSQALFYNEQFF
TRBJ1-1,TRBV29-1,NA,NA,TGCAGCGTTGACGGGGGCCCGGGGAGCACTGAAGCTTTCTTT,CSVDGGPGSTEAFF
TRBJ1-5,TRBV29-1,NA,NA,TGCAGCGTTGAAGTGGGCCGAGGGCAGCCCCAGCATTTT,CSVEVGRGQPQHF
TRBJ1-2,TRBV12-5,once,NA,NA,CASGPSGRGYGYTF
TRBJ1-3,TRBV11-2,NA,NA,TGTGCCAGCAGCTCTCTAAGGGGTGGAAACACCATATATTTT,CASSSLRGGNTIYF
TRBJ1-4,TRBV2,NA,NA,TGTGCCAGCAGTGAAAACTTGGCCTATGAAAAACTGTTTTTT,CASSENLAYEKLFF
TRBJ1-5,TRBV24-1,NA,NA,TGTGCCACCAGTGATTCGACTTGGGGCGTTGGGCCCCAGCATTTT,CATSDSTWGVGPQHF
TRBJ2-3,TRBV5-1,NA,NA,TGCGCCAGCAGCTTTAACACAGATACGCAGTATTTT,CASSFNTDTQYF
TRBJ2-2,TRBV7-9,NA,NA,TGTGCCAGCAGCAATTCAGGGGACGGCGGGGAGCTGTTTTTT,CASSNSGDGGELFF
TRBJ1-2,TRBV3-1/TRBV3-2,NA,TRBD1,TGTGCCAGCAGCCACCCACAGGGGGCAATTGAGGGCTACACCTTC,CASSHPQGAIEGYTF
TRBJ1-1,TRBV12-3/TRBV12-4,NA,NA,TGTGCCAGCAGTGCCAGGGATTTCACTGAAGCTTTCTTT,CASSARDFTEAFF
TRBJ2-7,TRBV28,NA,TRBD1,TGTGCCAGCAGTCCAACAGGGGCCCCTCGAGGCGAGCAGTACTTC,CASSPTGAPRGEQYF
TRBJ2-3,TRBV6-2/TRBV6-3,NA,NA,TGTGCCAGCAGTTATCGTACGGGGGGCGGGGATACGCAGTATTTT,CASSYRTGGGDTQYF
TRBJ2-7,TRBV28,NA,NA,TGTGCCAGCAGTTTGACAGACTACGAGCAGTACTTC,CASSLTDYEQYF
TRBJ2-7,TRBV7-9,NA,TRBD2,TGTGCCAGCAGCTTATGGCGGGGGGGCCGTTCATCCGAGCAGTACTTC,CASSLWRGGRSSEQYF
TRBJ2-7,TRBV6-5,once,TRBD1,TGTGCCAGCAGTTACCCCGGGACAGGGGGCGGCGAGCAGTACTTC,CASSYPGTGGGEQYF
TRBJ2-7,TRBV30,NA,TRBD1,TGTGCCTGGGCCGCCCAGGGGGCCTTCTCCTACGAGCAGTACTTC,CAWAAQGAFSYEQYF
TRBJ2-3,TRBV24-1,NA,NA,TGTGCCACCAGTGATCAATTCACAGATACGCAGTATTTT,CATSDQFTDTQYF
TRBJ2-5,TRBV9,few,NA,TGTGCCAGCAGCAGGCGGATACGGGAGACCCAGTACTTC,CASSRRIRETQYF
TRBJ2-2,TRBV7-9,NA,TRBD2,TGTGCCAGCAGCCGAACTAGCGGGAGGGGAGACGGGGAGCTGTTTTTT,CASSRTSGRGDGELFF
TRBJ2-7,TRBV7-2,once,TRBD1,TGTGCCAGCAGCTTAGGAATCGGGACAGGGCTCGAGCAGTACTTC,CASSLGIGTGLEQYF
TRBJ2-7,TRBV27,NA,TRBD1,TGTGCCAGCACCGGGACAGGGTCCCACGAGCAGTACTTC,CASTGTGSHEQYF
TRBJ2-1,TRBV19,NA,TRBD2,TGTGCCAGTAGTGGGTGGGCTAGCGGCTCCTACAATGAGCAGTTCTTC,CASSGWASGSYNEQFF
TRBJ2-3,TRBV2,NA,TRBD1,TGTGCCAGCAGTGCGAGGGGACAGATCACAGATACGCAGTATTTT,CASSARGQITDTQYF
TRBJ2-7,TRBV6-5,NA,TRBD1,TGTGCCAGCAGTAAACCGGGACAGTCCGCGAGGCAGTACTTC,CASSKPGQSARQYF
TRBJ1-4,TRBV5-6,NA,NA,TGTGCCAGCAGCTCGACAGGAGATAATGAAAAACTGTTTTTT,CASSSTGDNEKLFF
TRBJ2-1,TRBV7-3,NA,TRBD2,TGTGCCAGCAGCCCGCGCGTTTCTAGCGGGGGTTCCTACAATGAGCAGTTCTTC,CASSPRVSSGGSYNEQFF
TRBJ2-3,TRBV29-1,once,NA,TGCAGCGTTGAGATAAGTGATACGCAGTATTTT,CSVEISDTQYF
TRBJ1-5,TRBV7-8,NA,NA,TGTGCCAGCAGCTTGTGGGGGGTCAATCAGCCCCAGCATTTT,CASSLWGVNQPQHF
TRBJ2-6,TRBV28,NA,TRBD1,TGTGCCAGCACAAAATGGGGTGGGACAGCGGCTTACTCTGGGGCCAACGTCCTGACTTTC,CASTKWGGTAAYSGANVLTF
TRBJ2-3,TRBV5-6,NA,NA,TGTGCCAGCAGCTTAGTTCCGGGGGCATCGGATACGCAGTATTTT,CASSLVPGASDTQYF
TRBJ1-6,TRBV9,NA,NA,TGTGCCAGCAGCGTAGACTGGGGAGGAAATTCACCCCTCCACTTT,CASSVDWGGNSPLHF
TRBJ1-5,TRBV6-1,NA,NA,TGTGCCAGCAGTGATTCCGGGTTTTTTCGCAATCAGCCCCAGCATTTT,CASSDSGFFRNQPQHF
TRBJ2-3,TRBV5-1,NA,NA,TGCGCCAGCAGCTTGGAGGGGTGGGGAGCAGATACGCAGTATTTT,CASSLEGWGADTQYF
TRBJ2-5,TRBV5-4,NA,TRBD1,TGTGCCAGCAGCCTGACAGGGGGTATTAGAGTAGAGACCCAGTACTTC,CASSLTGGIRVETQYF
TRBJ2-5,TRBV9,NA,TRBD1,TGTGCCAGCAGCCCGGGACAGATAGTGGAGACCCAGTACTTC,CASSPGQIVETQYF
TRBJ2-1,TRBV3-1/TRBV3-2,NA,TRBD2,TGTGCCAGCAGCCAAGGTAGCGGGGTCTCGGAGTTCTTC,CASSQGSGVSEFF
TRBJ2-3,TRBV6-2/TRBV6-3,few,TRBD2,TGTGCCAGCAGTCAGGATGGACTAGCGGGGACAGATACGCAGTATTTT,CASSQDGLAGTDTQYF
TRBJ2-2,TRBV15,NA,TRBD2,TGTGCCACCAGCAGAACTGCTAGCGGCTCATCCACCCCCACCGGGGAGCTGTTTTTT,CATSRTASGSSTPTGELFF
TRBJ2-7,TRBV5-1,NA,NA,TGCGCCAGCAGCCTCCAACAGGGATTCTACGAGCAGTACTTC,CASSLQQGFYEQYF
TRBJ2-5,TRBV5-1,NA,TRBD1,TGCGCCAGCAGCGAACAGGGGGCTGAGACCCAGTACTTC,CASSEQGAETQYF
TRBJ1-1,TRBV27,NA,NA,TGTGCCAGCAGTTTGGGCAGGTGGGACACTGAAGCTTTCTTT,CASSLGRWDTEAFF
TRBJ1-6,TRBV3-1/TRBV3-2,once,NA,TGTGCCAGCAGCCCTAGCCGGGGGAGAGGTTCACCCCTCCACTTT,CASSPSRGRGSPLHF
TRBJ2-1,TRBV7-6,NA,NA,TGTGCCAGCAGCGCAAGGGGTCAAAGGAATGAGCAGTTCTTC,CASSARGQRNEQFF
TRBJ2-7,TRBV5-8,NA,NA,TGTGCCAGCAGCGCACCTCCTAACGAGCAGTACTTC,CASSAPPNEQYF
TRBJ1-3,TRBV5-1,NA,NA,TGCGCCAGCACCTCCAGCTCTGGAAACACCATATATTTT,CASTSSSGNTIYF
TRBJ1-5,TRBV18,NA,TRBD1,TGTGCCAGCTCAGCCGACAGGGGAGACAATCAGCCCCAGCATTTT,CASSADRGDNQPQHF
TRBJ2-7,TRBV11-2,NA,NA,TGTGCCAGCAGCTTAGAAACAGGAGCCTACGAGCAGTACTTC,CASSLETGAYEQYF
TRBJ2-3,TRBV29-1,few,NA,TGCAGCGGTTTAAGGCGGGGCCGCACAGATACGCAGTATTTT,CSGLRRGRTDTQYF
TRBJ1-3,TRBV7-6,NA,NA,TGTGCCAGCAGCTTATACATAGACCTTCAGTCTGGAAACACCATATATTTT,CASSLYIDLQSGNTIYF
TRBJ2-6,TRBV4-1,NA,TRBD1,TGCGCCAGCAGCCAGGCCCAGGACAGGTCAACTGGGGCCAACGTCCTGACTTTC,CASSQAQDRSTGANVLTF
TRBJ1-4,TRBV19,NA,TRBD1,TGTGCCAGTAGCCGGCGGACAGGGGGAGAGGGTGAAAAACTGTTTTTT,CASSRRTGGEGEKLFF
TRBJ2-7,TRBV5-1,NA,NA,TGCGCCAGCAGCTTACAGGGAGGGGGGTACGAGCAGTACTTC,CASSLQGGGYEQYF